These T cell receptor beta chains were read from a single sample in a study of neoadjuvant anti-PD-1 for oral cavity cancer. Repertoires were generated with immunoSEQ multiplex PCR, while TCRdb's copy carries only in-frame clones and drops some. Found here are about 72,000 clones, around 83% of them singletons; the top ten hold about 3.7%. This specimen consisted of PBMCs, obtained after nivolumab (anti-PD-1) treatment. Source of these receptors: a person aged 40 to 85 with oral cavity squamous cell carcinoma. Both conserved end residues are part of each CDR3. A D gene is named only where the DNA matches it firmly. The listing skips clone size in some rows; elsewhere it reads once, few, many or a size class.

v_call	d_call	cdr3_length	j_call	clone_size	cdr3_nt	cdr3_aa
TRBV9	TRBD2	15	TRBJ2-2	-	TGTGCCAGTCACAGATCTAGCGGGTACACCGGGGAGCTGTTTTTT	CASHRSSGYTGELFF
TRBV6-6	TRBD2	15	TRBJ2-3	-	TGTGCCAGCAGTTTCATAGCGGGAGTGGCAGATACGCAGTATTTT	CASSFIAGVADTQYF
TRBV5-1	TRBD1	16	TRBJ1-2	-	TGCGCCAGCAGCTGGGGACAGGGGGCCGGTAACTATGGCTACACCTTC	CASSWGQGAGNYGYTF
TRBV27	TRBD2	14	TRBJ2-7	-	TGTGCCAGCAGTTTTTCGCGGGAGGCACGTGCGCAGTACTTC	CASSFSREARAQYF
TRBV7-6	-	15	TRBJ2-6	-	TGTGCCAGCAGCGCCAGTTACTCTGGGGCCAACGTCCTGACTTTC	CASSASYSGANVLTF
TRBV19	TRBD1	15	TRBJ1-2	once	TGTGCCAGTAGTAGCGACCGGGACAGGTACTATGGCTACACCTTC	CASSSDRDRYYGYTF
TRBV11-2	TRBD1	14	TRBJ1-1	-	TGTGCCAGCAGCTTACAGGGGGGGCATACTGAAGCTTTCTTT	CASSLQGGHTEAFF
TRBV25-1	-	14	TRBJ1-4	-	TGTGCCAGCAGTGACCCGACGATAGAAGAAAAACTGTTTTTT	CASSDPTIEEKLFF
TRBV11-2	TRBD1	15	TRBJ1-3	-	TGTGCCAGCAGCCCTCAGGGGGGATCTGGAAACACCACATATTTT	CASSPQGGSGNTTYF
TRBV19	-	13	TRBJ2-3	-	TGTGCCAGTAGTAACCTACCCAGAGATACGCAGTATTTT	CASSNLPRDTQYF
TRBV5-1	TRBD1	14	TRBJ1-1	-	TGCGCCAGCAGCCCGACAGGGATGAACACTGAAGCTTTCTTT	CASSPTGMNTEAFF
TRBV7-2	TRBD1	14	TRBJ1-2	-	TGTGCCAGCAGCTTAACAGGGGCGAACTATGGCTACACCTTC	CASSLTGANYGYTF
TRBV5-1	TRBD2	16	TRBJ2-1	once	TGCGCCAGCAGCTTGGTGGGACTAGCGGGAGCAGGGGAGCAGTTCTTC	CASSLVGLAGAGEQFF
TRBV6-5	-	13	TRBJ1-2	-	TGTGCCAGCAGTTTACAGGGAAACTATGGCTACACCTTC	CASSLQGNYGYTF
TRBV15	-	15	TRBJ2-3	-	TGTGCCACCAGCAGAGTACAAGCGAGCACAGATACGCAGTATTTT	CATSRVQASTDTQYF
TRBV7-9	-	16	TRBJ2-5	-	TGTGCCAGCAGCTTAGAGTCGTGGACAGCAGCAGAGACCCAGTACTTC	CASSLESWTAAETQYF
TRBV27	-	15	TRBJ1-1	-	TGTGCCAGCAGTTTGATGGTAAGGGGAACAACTGAAGCTTTCTTT	CASSLMVRGTTEAFF
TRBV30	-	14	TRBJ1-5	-	TGTGCCTGCAGCCTGGGGGGCGGCAATCAGCCCCAGCATTTT	CACSLGGGNQPQHF
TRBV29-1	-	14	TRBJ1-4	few	TGCAGCGTTGCTTTGGAGGGGTTTTGGGAAAAACTGTTTTTT	CSVALEGFWEKLFF
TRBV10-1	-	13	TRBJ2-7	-	TGCGCCAGCAGTGATGGCAGATCCTACGAGCAGTACTTC	CASSDGRSYEQYF
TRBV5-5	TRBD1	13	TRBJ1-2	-	TGTGCCAGCAGCTTTCAGGACAGGGACGGCTACACCTTC	CASSFQDRDGYTF
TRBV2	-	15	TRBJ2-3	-	TGTGCCAGCAGGGGGGCCGCGGGGCGCACAGATACGCAGTATTTT	CASRGAAGRTDTQYF
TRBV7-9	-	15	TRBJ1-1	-	TGTGCCAGCAGCTTAGCGCTCAGCGTGAACACTGAAGCTTTCTTT	CASSLALSVNTEAFF
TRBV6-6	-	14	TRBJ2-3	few	TGTGCCAGCAGTTACATTACTTTCACAGATACGCAGTATTTT	CASSYITFTDTQYF
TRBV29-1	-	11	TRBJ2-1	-	TGCAGCGTTTCCCTGCAGGGTGAGCAGTTCTTC	CSVSLQGEQFF
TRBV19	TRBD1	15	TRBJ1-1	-	TGTGCCAGTAGTATTTTTTCCGAGACAGGGGGCTCAGCTTTCTTT	CASSIFSETGGSAFF
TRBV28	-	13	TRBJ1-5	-	TGTGCCAGCAGTTTATCAAGGGATCAGCCCCAGCATTTT	CASSLSRDQPQHF
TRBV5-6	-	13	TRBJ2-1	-	TGTGCCAGCAGCTTGACAGTCCCGAATGAGCAGTTCTTC	CASSLTVPNEQFF
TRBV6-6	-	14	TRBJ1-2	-	TGTGCCAGCAGTTATAAGGGCGGATACTATGGCTACACCTTC	CASSYKGGYYGYTF
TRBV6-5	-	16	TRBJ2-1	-	TGTGCCAGCAGTTGGGGACTTAGCGGAGGGGCTAATGAGCAGTTCTTC	CASSWGLSGGANEQFF
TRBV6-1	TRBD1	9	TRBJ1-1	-	TGTGCCAGCGGGACAGGGAGTTACTTT	CASGTGSYF
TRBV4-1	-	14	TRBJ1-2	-	TGCGCCAGCAGCCAAACCGGGACTGAGATTGGCTACACCTTC	CASSQTGTEIGYTF
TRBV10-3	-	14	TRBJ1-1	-	TGTGCCATCAGTGGGAACAGTTTGAACACTGAAGCTTTCTTT	CAISGNSLNTEAFF
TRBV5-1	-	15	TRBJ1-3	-	TGCGCCAGCAGCGCGGACGGTGATATTGGAAACACCATATATTTT	CASSADGDIGNTIYF
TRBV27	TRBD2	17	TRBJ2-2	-	TGTGCCAGCAGCCGCTACGGGGCGGGAGGGCCTAAGGGGGAGCTGTTTTTT	CASSRYGAGGPKGELFF
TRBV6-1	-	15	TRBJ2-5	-	TGTGCCAGCAACCTCATCTGGGCGGGACGGGAGACCCAGTACTTC	CASNLIWAGRETQYF
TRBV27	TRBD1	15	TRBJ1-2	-	TGTGCCAGCAGTTTATCGGGCAGGGGGCAATATGGCTACACCTTC	CASSLSGRGQYGYTF
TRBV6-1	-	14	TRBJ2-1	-	TGTGCCAGCAGCCCGGGGACTTCCTACAATGAGCAGTTCTTC	CASSPGTSYNEQFF
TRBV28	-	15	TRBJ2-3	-	TGTGCCAGCAGTTTATTGAGGTCAGTCACAGATACGCAGTATTTT	CASSLLRSVTDTQYF
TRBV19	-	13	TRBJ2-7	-	TGTGCCAGCTCGGGACGGGTGGCACTCGAGCAGTACTTC	CASSGRVALEQYF